This TCR beta chain appears in the sequencing data of a study of OX40 agonist ivuxolimab in advanced cancers. V shed 6 bases and J 2 bases; nucleotides not matched to a gene: 5. The CDR3 has 14 amino acids. Germline V lookup: CDR1 SNHLY, CDR2 FYNNEI. This clone was detected a few times. Sequenced by immunoSEQ multiplex PCR; TCRdb stores in-frame clones only, minus some. Among some 74,000 clones listed, approximately 91% were seen once. This chain uses TRBV2 with TRBJ1-2; TRBD1 matches 8 bases. The material sequenced was CD4+ or CD8+ T cells sorted from blood, taken in a trial of the OX40 agonist ivuxolimab. This clonotype was sampled from an adult with an advanced solid tumor such as melanoma, head and neck, liver or kidney cancer. CDR3 DNA sequence: TGTGCCAGCAGGTTACAGGGGGGAAACTATGGCTACACCTTC. Amino acids: CASRLQGGNYGYTF.